The 30 T cell receptor beta chains reported below all come from one sample, sequenced in a study of blood T cell repertoires in COVID-19. Profiled with immunoSEQ multiplex PCR; TCRdb holds only in-frame clones, not every one. The table shows 35,000 to 45,000 clones, with around 90% occurring only once. Sequenced material: peripheral blood. All receptors come from a human donor in a cohort sampled during active COVID-19.

The V and J genes are TRBV7-9 and TRBJ2-5; D is unclear. Germline V gives CDR1 SEHNR, CDR2 FQNEAQ (reference sequence). Trimming removed 1 base at V and 2 bases at J, with 8 bases between. This CDR3 is 14 amino acids long. The CDR3 nucleotides read TGTGCCAGCAGCTTAGTAGTGCTTCAAGAGACCCAGTACTTC. It specifies CASSLVVLQETQYF.

The J gene is TRBJ1-2, the V gene TRBV19, with 8 bases lining up with TRBD1. Germline assignment: CDR1 LNHDA and CDR2 SQIVND (reference sequence). Trimming took 4 bases from V and 7 from J; bases not matched to a gene: 8. The CDR3 totals 14 residues. The CDR3 DNA reads as TGTGCCAGTAGTACCCGACAGGGGCTTTCTGGCTACACCTTC. It translates to CASSTRQGLSGYTF. Looking up the rest from reference TRBV19 and TRBJ1-2 gives the full variable domain: DGGITQSPKYLFRKEGQNVTLSCEQNLNHDAMYWYRQDPGQGLRLIYYSQIVNDFQKGDIAEGYSVSREKKESFPLTVTSAQKNPTAFYLCASSTRQGLSGYTFGSGTRLTVV.

The chain links TRBV7-2 to TRBJ1-2, with TRBD1 matching over 9 bases. The CDR3 is 18 amino acids. Germline V gives CDR1 SGHTA, CDR2 FQGNSA. V shed 4 bases, J shed 5 bases, and the junction held 17 bases outside the gene matches. In nucleotides, the CDR3 is TGTGCCAGCAGCTCCCTTTGGTCGCTGGACAGGGGAGGGTATGGCTACACCTTC. Its protein product is CASSSLWSLDRGGYGYTF.

The V call is TRBV2, the J call TRBJ1-1; TRBD1 aligns across 9 bases. Germline loops: CDR1 SNHLY, CDR2 FYNNEI. The CDR3 is 14 amino acids. V was pared by 4 bases and J by 6 bases, with 6 bases of the junction left unmatched. The chain's CDR3 is CASSADRGDPEAFF. CDR3 coding DNA: TGTGCCAGCAGTGCTGACAGGGGGGACCCTGAAGCTTTCTTT. Supplemented by reference TRBV2 and TRBJ1-1, the full variable domain reads EPEVTQTPSHQVTQMGQEVILRCVPISNHLYFYWYRQILGQKVEFLVSFYNNEISEKSEIFDDQFSVERPDGSNFTLKIRSTKLEDSAMYFCASSADRGDPEAFFGQGTRLTVV.

The V and J genes are TRBV20-1 and TRBJ2-5; D possibly corresponds to TRBD2 (6 bases). CDR1 is DFQATT, CDR2 SNEGSKA, per germline (reference sequence). The CDR3 covers 11 residues. V shed 4 bases and J shed 5 bases, with 8 bases lying between them. The CDR3: CSATGGETQYF. The CDR3 region has the DNA TGCAGTGCTACTGGGGGGGAGACCCAGTACTTC.

V is TRBV4-3 and J is TRBJ1-1; 10 nucleotides line up with TRBD1. Germline loops: CDR1 LGHNA, CDR2 YSLEER. The CDR3 contains 15 residues. Trimming cost V 1 base and J 10 bases; bases outside gene matches: 9. CDR3 DNA: TGCGCCAGCAGCCAAGCGGGACAGGGGCTTTTTAGAGCTTTCTTT. Translation gives CASSQAGQGLFRAFF.

This clone was seen only once. The rearrangement uses TRBV9 and TRBJ1-2, with a possible D match to TRBD1 (6 bases). The V end was cut by 6 bases, the J end by 2 bases, with 8 bases between. Germline CDR1 and CDR2: SGDLS and YYNGEE. This CDR3 has 12 residues. The CDR3 sequence: CASNRENYGYTF. As DNA, the CDR3 is TGTGCCAGCAACAGGGAGAACTATGGCTACACCTTC.

The CDR3 sequence: CASSQEYVGEWPQHF. As DNA, the CDR3 is TGCGCCAGCAGCCAAGAGTATGTAGGGGAATGGCCCCAGCATTTT. This rearrangement joins TRBV4-1 to TRBJ1-5; D is possibly TRBD1 (5 bases). CDR3 size: 15 residues. The V end was cut by 0 bases, the J end by 9 bases, with 15 bases between. The germline V gene has CDR1 MGHRA and CDR2 YSYEKL.

The V and J genes are TRBV19 and TRBJ1-1; 8 bases map to TRBD1. This CDR3 has 15 residues. CDR1 is LNHDA, CDR2 SQIVND, per germline (reference sequence). Trimming removed 5 bases from V and 5 bases from J; junction bases left unmatched: 10. DNA for the CDR3: TGTGCCAGTAGTCCTCAAACAGGGGGTTATACTGAAGCTTTCTTT. Its translation is CASSPQTGGYTEAFF.

The rearrangement links TRBV7-2 to TRBJ1-1; D gene uncertain. Germline assignment: CDR1 SGHTA and CDR2 FQGNSA. V was shortened by 4 bases and J by 1 base, with 10 bases between the two germline ends. This CDR3 is 14 amino acids long. This chain's CDR3 is CASSSTPENTEAFF. CDR3 bases: TGTGCCAGCAGCTCGACACCGGAGAACACTGAAGCTTTCTTT.

This chain links TRBV10-2 with TRBJ1-1; 8 bases agree with TRBD1. With V trimmed by 6 bases and J by 5 bases, 5 bases remained unmatched. Germline V gives CDR1 WSHSY, CDR2 SAAADI. The CDR3 consists of 13 residues. The CDR3 sequence is CASSGDRHTEAFF. The CDR3 DNA reads TGCGCCAGCAGCGGGGACAGGCATACTGAAGCTTTCTTT.

The V gene is TRBV5-5, the J gene TRBJ2-7, with 12 bases aligning to TRBD2. There are 17 residues in the CDR3. CDR1 is SGHKS and CDR2 is YYEKEE in the germline V gene (reference sequence). With 0 bases clipped from V and 1 base from J, the junction kept 5 bases outside the gene matches. CDR3 DNA sequence: TGTGCCAGCAGCTTGGCGACTAGCGGGGGCCTGTCCTACGAGCAGTACTTC. Translated: CASSLATSGGLSYEQYF.

This clone came up once. The V and J genes are TRBV19 and TRBJ1-1; D not certain. Per the germline V gene, CDR1 is LNHDA and CDR2 is SQIVND (reference sequence). V was pared by 2 bases and J by 3 bases, with 10 bases between. There are 14 residues in the CDR3. For the CDR3, the DNA is TGTGCCAGTAGTATACAGATCGGGGACACTGAAGCTTTCTTT. Residues: CASSIQIGDTEAFF.

As DNA, the CDR3 is TGTGCCAGCAGCTCCTTCGACAGGGGGATAGGAAATCAGCCCCAGCATTTT. This sequence encodes CASSSFDRGIGNQPQHF. The V and J genes are TRBV5-7 and TRBJ1-5; the match to TRBD1 covers 9 bases. TRBV5-7 is given ORF status, its function remaining uncertain. CDR3 length: 17 residues. V shed 3 bases, J shed 4 bases, and the junction held 11 bases outside the gene matches.

The chain has TRBV3-1 (or the pseudogene TRBV3-2) and TRBJ2-3; D is uncertain. Germline lookup yields CDR1 LGHDT and CDR2 YNNKEL (reference sequence). The CDR3 has 14 amino acids. Trimming took off 7 bases at V and 4 bases at J, with 15 bases between the two ends. CDR3 protein: CASTPSTAPDTQYF. In DNA, the CDR3 is TGTGCCAGCACCCCAAGTACTGCCCCAGATACGCAGTATTTT.

The J gene is TRBJ1-2, the V gene TRBV5-6; 7 bases agree with TRBD1. V was clipped by 0 bases and J by 8 bases; unmatched bases: 7. The CDR3 contains 14 residues. The germline V gene encodes CDR1 SGHDT and CDR2 YYEEEE. The CDR3: CASSLDKGARGYTF. Written as DNA, the CDR3 is TGTGCCAGCAGCTTGGATAAGGGGGCGCGAGGCTACACCTTC.

This chain links TRBV10-1 with TRBJ1-1, with TRBD1 matching over 8 bases. The CDR3 has 14 residues. The germline gives CDR1 WNHNN, CDR2 SYGVQD (reference sequence). The trim removed 3 bases at V and 8 bases at J, leaving 8 bases unmatched. Written as DNA, the CDR3 is TGCGCCAGCAGTGAATTTGTAGACAGGGGAGAAGCTTTCTTT. Translated: CASSEFVDRGEAFF.

The rearrangement joins TRBV6-5 to TRBJ1-2; the match to TRBD1 covers 8 bases. V lost 4 bases, J lost 5 bases, and 3 bases stayed unmatched. The CDR3 has 13 amino acids. Germline V lookup: CDR1 MNHEY, CDR2 SVGAGI. The CDR3 coding sequence is TGTGCCAGCAGTTCGACAGGGGAGTATGGCTACACCTTC. Translated: CASSSTGEYGYTF.

The CDR3 DNA sequence: TGTGCCAGTAGTATAGCGGGGTCCTCCTACGAGCAGTACTTC. This sequence encodes CASSIAGSSYEQYF. The V call is TRBV19, the J call TRBJ2-7; weak D call: TRBD2 (5 bases). V was clipped by 1 base and J by 0 bases, with 7 bases between them. Germline loops: CDR1 LNHDA, CDR2 SQIVND (reference sequence). The CDR3 runs 14 residues.

The V call is TRBV25-1, the J call TRBJ2-7; 12 bases agree with TRBD1. In germline, CDR1 is MGHDK, CDR2 SYGVNS. CDR3 length: 16 amino acids. Trimming cost V 3 bases and J 5 bases; bases outside gene matches: 8. The CDR3 region is CASSDAGTGGINEQYF. The CDR3 DNA reads as TGTGCCAGCAGTGACGCCGGGACAGGGGGCATCAACGAGCAGTACTTC.

The CDR3 DNA follows: TGCAGCGTTGGGGGGGAAACCAACCAAGCTTTCTTT. This translates into CSVGGETNQAFF. The V call is TRBV29-1, the J call TRBJ1-1; a weak D match, TRBD1 (5 bases). The length of the CDR3 is 12 residues. Trimming pared 4 bases from V and 9 bases from J, leaving 15 bases between. Germline loops: CDR1 SQVTM, CDR2 ANQGSEA.

The CDR3 region is CASSPYGHDRQYF. The CDR3 coding sequence is TGTGCCAGCAGCCCCTACGGACATGATAGGCAGTACTTC. V gene TRBV7-2 combines with J gene TRBJ2-7, with a possible D match to TRBD1 (5 bases). CDR1 and CDR2 from the germline V gene are SGHTA and FQGNSA. CDR3 size: 13 residues. The germline V and J ends were trimmed by 5 bases and 9 bases, with 17 bases remaining between them. Complete variable domain (other parts from reference TRBV7-2 and TRBJ2-7): GAGVSQSPSNKVTEKGKDVELRCDPISGHTALYWYRQSLGQGLEFLIYFQGNSAPDKSGLPSDRFSAERTGGSVSTLTIQRTQQEDSAVYLCASSPYGHDRQYFGPGTRLTVT.

This rearrangement joins TRBV23-1 to TRBJ2-7; 10 bases align to TRBD1. TRBV23-1 is placed among ORFs of uncertain function. J lost 5 bases, V lost 2 bases, and 18 bases had no gene match. This CDR3 contains 19 residues. This CDR3 is CASSQKARDRGAGAHEQYF. CDR3 bases: TGCGCCAGCAGTCAAAAGGCCCGGGACAGGGGCGCCGGGGCCCACGAGCAGTACTTC.

The chain recombines TRBV7-2 with TRBJ2-7, with 7 bases fitting TRBD1. Germline values: CDR1 SGHTA, CDR2 FQGNSA. V trimming: 5 bases; J trimming: 0 bases; junction bases outside the gene matches: 7. This CDR3 has 15 residues. This chain's CDR3 is CASSISGQSSYEQYF. DNA for the CDR3: TGTGCCAGCAGCATATCGGGACAGAGCTCCTACGAGCAGTACTTC. Combining the CDR3 with reference TRBV7-2 and TRBJ2-7 gives the whole variable domain GAGVSQSPSNKVTEKGKDVELRCDPISGHTALYWYRQSLGQGLEFLIYFQGNSAPDKSGLPSDRFSAERTGGSVSTLTIQRTQQEDSAVYLCASSISGQSSYEQYFGPGTRLTVT.

This clone occurred a few times. The chain joins TRBV3-1 (or the pseudogene TRBV3-2) to TRBJ1-1; TRBD1 might be the D (5 bases). Trimming pared 1 base from V and 5 bases from J, leaving 11 bases between. This CDR3 comprises 14 residues. Germline V gene lookup returns CDR1 LGHDT and CDR2 YNNKEL (reference sequence). CDR3 sequence: CASSQAGGKTEAFF. CDR3 nucleotide sequence: TGTGCCAGCAGCCAAGCGGGGGGGAAAACTGAAGCTTTCTTT.

J is TRBJ2-7 and V is TRBV27; the match to TRBD2 covers 8 bases. The CDR3 runs to 13 residues. The germline V gene has CDR1 MNHEY and CDR2 SMNVEV (reference sequence). J was trimmed by 5 bases and V by 6 bases; bases with no gene match: 6. CDR3 residues: CASSLSGAHEQYF. CDR3 DNA: TGTGCCAGCAGCCTTAGCGGGGCCCACGAGCAGTACTTC.

The V gene is TRBV24-1, the J gene TRBJ2-5, with D possibly being TRBD2 (6 bases). Trimming took 4 bases from V and 4 from J, leaving 18 bases between them. The germline V gene has CDR1 KGHDR and CDR2 SFDVKD. The CDR3 has 16 amino acids. This CDR3 reads CATSEGRISQGETQYF. CDR3 DNA: TGTGCCACCAGTGAGGGGAGGATCTCCCAGGGAGAGACCCAGTACTTC.

The chain employs TRBV3-1 (or the pseudogene TRBV3-2) and TRBJ1-2; TRBD1 might be the D (6 bases). The germline V gene encodes CDR1 LGHDT and CDR2 YNNKEL (reference sequence). Trimming removed 4 bases at V and 2 bases at J, with 20 bases between. The CDR3 runs to 17 residues. The CDR3 loop is CASSPKSFLTGNYGYTF. The CDR3 nucleotides are TGTGCCAGCAGCCCTAAATCTTTTCTTACAGGGAACTATGGCTACACCTTC.

V is TRBV19 and J is TRBJ1-2; TRBD1 matches at 8 bases. Germline loops: CDR1 LNHDA, CDR2 SQIVND (reference sequence). V shed 3 bases and J 4 bases; nucleotides not matched to a gene: 1. The CDR3 loop spans 13 amino acids. In DNA, the CDR3 is TGTGCCAGTAGTATCGGACAGGGCTATGGCTACACCTTC. Its translation is CASSIGQGYGYTF.

The chain combines TRBV18 with TRBJ1-3; D call uncertain. With 3 bases removed from V and 0 bases from J, the gap between germline ends came to 12 bases. The CDR3 extends over 16 amino acids. Germline V CDR1 and CDR2: KGHSH, LQKENI. The CDR3 sequence is CASSPTSGNSGNTIYF. As DNA, the CDR3 is TGTGCCAGCTCACCTACGTCGGGGAACTCTGGAAACACCATATATTTT.